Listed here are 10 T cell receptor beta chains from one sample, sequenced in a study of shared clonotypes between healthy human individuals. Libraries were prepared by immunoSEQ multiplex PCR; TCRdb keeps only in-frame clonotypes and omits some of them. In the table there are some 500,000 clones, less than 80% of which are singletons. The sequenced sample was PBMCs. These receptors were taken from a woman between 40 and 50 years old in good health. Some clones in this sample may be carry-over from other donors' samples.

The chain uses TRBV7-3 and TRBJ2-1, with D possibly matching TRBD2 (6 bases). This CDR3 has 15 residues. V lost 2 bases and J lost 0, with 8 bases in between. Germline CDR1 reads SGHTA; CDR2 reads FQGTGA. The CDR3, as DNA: TGTGCCAGCAGCTTAGGACTAAGCTCCTACAATGAGCAGTTCTTC. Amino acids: CASSLGLSSYNEQFF.

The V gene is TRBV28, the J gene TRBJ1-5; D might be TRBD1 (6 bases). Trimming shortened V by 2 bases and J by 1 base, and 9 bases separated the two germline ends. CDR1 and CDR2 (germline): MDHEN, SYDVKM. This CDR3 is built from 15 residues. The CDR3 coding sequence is TGTGCCAGCAGTTTAGGGGGGCCCAGCAATCAGCCCCAGCATTTT. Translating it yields CASSLGGPSNQPQHF. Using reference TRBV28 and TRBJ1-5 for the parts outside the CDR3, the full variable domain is DVKVTQSSRYLVKRTGEKVFLECVQDMDHENMFWYRQDPGLGLRLIYFSYDVKMKEKGDIPEGYSVSREKKERFSLILESASTNQTSMYLCASSLGGPSNQPQHFGDGTRLSIL.

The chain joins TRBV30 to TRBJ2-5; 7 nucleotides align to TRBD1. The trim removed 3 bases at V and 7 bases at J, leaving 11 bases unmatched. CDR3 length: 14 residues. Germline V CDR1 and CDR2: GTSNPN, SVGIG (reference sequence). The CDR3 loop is CAWRPQGVYGTQYF. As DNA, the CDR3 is TGTGCCTGGAGGCCCCAGGGGGTCTACGGGACCCAGTACTTC.

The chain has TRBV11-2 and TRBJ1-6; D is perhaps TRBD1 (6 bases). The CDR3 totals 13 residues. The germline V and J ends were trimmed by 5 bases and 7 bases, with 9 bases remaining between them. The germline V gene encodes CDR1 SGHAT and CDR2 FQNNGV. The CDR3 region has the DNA TGTGCCAGCAGCAGAGGGGGGAATTCACCCCTCCACTTT. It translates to CASSRGGNSPLHF.

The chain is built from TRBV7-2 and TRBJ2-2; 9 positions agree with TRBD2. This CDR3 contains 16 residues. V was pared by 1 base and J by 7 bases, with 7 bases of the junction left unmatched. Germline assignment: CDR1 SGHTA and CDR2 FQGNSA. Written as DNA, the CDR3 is TGTGCCAGCAGCTTAGGGGTAGCGGGAGTTGGCGGGGAGCTGTTTTTT. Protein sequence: CASSLGVAGVGGELFF.

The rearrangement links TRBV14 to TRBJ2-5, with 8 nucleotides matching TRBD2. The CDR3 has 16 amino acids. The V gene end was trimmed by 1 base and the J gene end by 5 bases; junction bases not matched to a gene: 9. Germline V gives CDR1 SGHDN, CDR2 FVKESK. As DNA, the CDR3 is TGTGCCAGCAGCCAAGTTACGGGAGGGCCGGGGGAGACCCAGTACTTC. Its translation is CASSQVTGGPGETQYF.

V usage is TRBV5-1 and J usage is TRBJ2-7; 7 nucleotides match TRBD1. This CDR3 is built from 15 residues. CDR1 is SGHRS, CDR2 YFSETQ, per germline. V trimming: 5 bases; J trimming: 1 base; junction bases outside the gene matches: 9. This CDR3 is CASSTTRDSSYEQYF. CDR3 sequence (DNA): TGCGCCAGCAGTACCACCCGGGACAGTTCCTACGAGCAGTACTTC.

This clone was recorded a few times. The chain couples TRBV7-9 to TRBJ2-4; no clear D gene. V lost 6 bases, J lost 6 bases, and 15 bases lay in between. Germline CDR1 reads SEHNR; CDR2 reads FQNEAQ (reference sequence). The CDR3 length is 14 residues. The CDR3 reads CASRAPGTGNIQYF. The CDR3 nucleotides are TGTGCCAGCAGGGCCCCGGGTACGGGAAACATTCAGTACTTC. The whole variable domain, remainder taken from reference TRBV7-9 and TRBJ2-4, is DTGVSQNPRHKITKRGQNVTFRCDPISEHNRLYWYRQTLGQGPEFLTYFQNEAQLEKSRLLSDRFSAERPKGSFSTLEIQRTEQGDSAMYLCASRAPGTGNIQYFGAGTRLSVL.

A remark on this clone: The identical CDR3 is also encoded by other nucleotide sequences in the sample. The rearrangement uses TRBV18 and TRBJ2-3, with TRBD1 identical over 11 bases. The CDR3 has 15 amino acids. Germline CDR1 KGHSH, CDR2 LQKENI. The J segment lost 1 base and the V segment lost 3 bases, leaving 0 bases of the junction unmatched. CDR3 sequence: CASSPGQGGTDTQYF. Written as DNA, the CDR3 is TGTGCCAGCTCACCGGGACAGGGGGGCACAGATACGCAGTATTTT.

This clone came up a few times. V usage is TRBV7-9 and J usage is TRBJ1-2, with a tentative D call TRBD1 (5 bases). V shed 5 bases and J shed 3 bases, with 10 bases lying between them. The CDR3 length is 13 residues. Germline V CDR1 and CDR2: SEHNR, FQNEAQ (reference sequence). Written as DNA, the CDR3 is TGTGCCAGCAGCGGGGGTTGGGACTATGGCTACACCTTC. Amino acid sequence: CASSGGWDYGYTF. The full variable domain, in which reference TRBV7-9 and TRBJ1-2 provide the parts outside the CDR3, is DTGVSQNPRHKITKRGQNVTFRCDPISEHNRLYWYRQTLGQGPEFLTYFQNEAQLEKSRLLSDRFSAERPKGSFSTLEIQRTEQGDSAMYLCASSGGWDYGYTFGSGTRLTVV.